This T cell receptor (beta chain) appears in the sequencing data of a study of T cell repertoires in cytomegalovirus infection. Study findings and constraints: CMV-specific TCR beta clonotypes restricted by HLA-C dominated the ex vivo response.

TCRdb recomputed calls from the reads with MiXCR, one row per CDR3 protein. The repertoire consists of about half a million distinct CDR3 sequences, with more than 30% occurring once and the leading ten covering roughly 15%. This clonotype showed up just a few times. No antigen is known for it. The V end was cut by 3 bases, the J end by 1 base, with 18 bases between. The germline V gene has CDR1 SGHAT and CDR2 FQNNGV. This CDR3 region has 17 residues. The receptor was isolated from a human donor in good health (CMV status not recorded). Some clones in this sample may be carry-over from other donors' samples. The sequences come from cultured PBMCs, collected from culture after CMV antigen stimulation. J is TRBJ1-1 and V is TRBV11-2, with D perhaps TRBD1 (6 bases). The CDR3 sequence: CASSFGGTLTKNTEAFF. The CDR3 DNA reads as TGTGCCAGCAGCTTCGGCGGGACACTCACAAAGAACACTGAAGCTTTCTTT.